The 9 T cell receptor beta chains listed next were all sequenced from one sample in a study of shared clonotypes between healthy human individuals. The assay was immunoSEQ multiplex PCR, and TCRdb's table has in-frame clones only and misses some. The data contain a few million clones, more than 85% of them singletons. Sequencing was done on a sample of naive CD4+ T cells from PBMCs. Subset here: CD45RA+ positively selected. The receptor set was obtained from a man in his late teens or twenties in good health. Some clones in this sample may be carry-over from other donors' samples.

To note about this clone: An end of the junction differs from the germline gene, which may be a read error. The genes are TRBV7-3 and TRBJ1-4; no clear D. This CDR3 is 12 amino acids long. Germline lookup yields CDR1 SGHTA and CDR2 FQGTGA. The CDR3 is CASRLIPRLEFF. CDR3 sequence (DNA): TGTGCCAGCAGGTTAATCCCGCGGCTAGAGTTTTTT.

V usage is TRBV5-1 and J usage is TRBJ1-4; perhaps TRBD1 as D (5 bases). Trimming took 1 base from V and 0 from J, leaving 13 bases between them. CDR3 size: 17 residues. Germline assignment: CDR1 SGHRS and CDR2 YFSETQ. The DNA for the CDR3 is TGCGCCAGCAGCTTGTTCGGGGGAACTGCAACTAATGAAAAACTGTTTTTT. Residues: CASSLFGGTATNEKLFF.

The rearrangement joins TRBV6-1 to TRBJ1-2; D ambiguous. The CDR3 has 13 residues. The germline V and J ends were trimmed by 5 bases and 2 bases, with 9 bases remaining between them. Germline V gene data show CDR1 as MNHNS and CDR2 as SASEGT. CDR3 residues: CASSWVANYGYTF. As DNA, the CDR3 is TGTGCCAGCAGTTGGGTGGCCAACTATGGCTACACCTTC.

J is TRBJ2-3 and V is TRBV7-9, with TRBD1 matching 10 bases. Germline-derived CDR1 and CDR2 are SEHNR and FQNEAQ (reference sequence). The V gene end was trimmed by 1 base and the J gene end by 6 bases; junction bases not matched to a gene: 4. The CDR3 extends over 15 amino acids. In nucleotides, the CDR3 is TGTGCCAGCAGCTTAGGACAGGGGGCCGGGGATACGCAGTATTTT. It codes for CASSLGQGAGDTQYF.

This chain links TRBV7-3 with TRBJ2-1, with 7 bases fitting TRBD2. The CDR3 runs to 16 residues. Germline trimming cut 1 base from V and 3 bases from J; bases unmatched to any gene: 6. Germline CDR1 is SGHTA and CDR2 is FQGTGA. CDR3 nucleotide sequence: TGTGCCAGCAGCTTAATGGCACTAGCGAGCTACAATGAGCAGTTCTTC. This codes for CASSLMALASYNEQFF. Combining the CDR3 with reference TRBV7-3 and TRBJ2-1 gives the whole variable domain GAGVSQTPSNKVTEKGKYVELRCDPISGHTALYWYRQSLGQGPEFLIYFQGTGAADDSGLPNDRFFAVRPEGSVSTLKIQRTERGDSAVYLCASSLMALASYNEQFFGPGTRLTVL.

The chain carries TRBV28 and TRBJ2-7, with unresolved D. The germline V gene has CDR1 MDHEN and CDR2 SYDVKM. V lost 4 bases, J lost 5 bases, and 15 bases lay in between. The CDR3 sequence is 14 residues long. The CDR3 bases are TGTGCCAGCAGTTCCGCCGGACCAGACCACGAGCAGTACTTC. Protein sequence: CASSSAGPDHEQYF.

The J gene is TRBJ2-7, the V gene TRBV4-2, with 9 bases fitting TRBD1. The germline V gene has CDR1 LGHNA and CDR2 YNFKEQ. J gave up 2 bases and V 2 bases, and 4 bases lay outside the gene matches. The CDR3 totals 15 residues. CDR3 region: CASSQLGQGTYEQYF. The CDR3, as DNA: TGTGCCAGCAGCCAACTGGGACAGGGAACCTACGAGCAGTACTTC.

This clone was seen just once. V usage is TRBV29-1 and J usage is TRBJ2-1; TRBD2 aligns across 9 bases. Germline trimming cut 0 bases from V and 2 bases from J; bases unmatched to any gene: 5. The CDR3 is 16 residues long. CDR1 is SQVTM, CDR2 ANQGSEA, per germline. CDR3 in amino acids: CSVEDGSGGTYNEQFF. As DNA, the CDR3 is TGCAGCGTTGAAGACGGGAGCGGGGGGACCTACAATGAGCAGTTCTTC.

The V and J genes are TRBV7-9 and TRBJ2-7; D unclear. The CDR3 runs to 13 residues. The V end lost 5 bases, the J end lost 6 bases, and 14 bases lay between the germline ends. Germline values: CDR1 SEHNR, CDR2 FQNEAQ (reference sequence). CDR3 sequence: CASSETVAGEQYF. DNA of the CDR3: TGTGCCAGCAGCGAGACCGTCGCTGGCGAGCAGTACTTC.